This T cell receptor (beta chain) was recorded in a study of T cells in Graves' hyperthyroidism and ophthalmopathy. Study observations and caveats: Ophthalmopathy, which appeared later, was predicted by the model a median about 6 months before onset. Most clonotypes expanded in the thyroid (above 0.001) were also present in blood.

This clonotype was detected many times. Its antigen is unidentified. Unmatched junction bases numbered 5, after V lost 4 bases and J lost 2 bases. Germline CDR1 SEHNR, CDR2 FQNEAQ (reference sequence). The CDR3 contains 15 residues. Amplification of TCR beta CDR3 regions was performed using RNA transcripts as template. TCR CDR3 underwent first-round RT-PCR with the HTBI primer set. One entry per CDR3 protein, called by TCRdb with MiXCR from the multiplex PCR reads. This sample has hundreds of thousands of distinct CDR3 sequences, with under 20% found just once. Lactation, pregnancy, other autoimmune disease or uncontrolled infection led to exclusion of patients.

The sample was blood. The receptor was derived from a woman younger than 45 with Graves' hyperthyroidism. J is TRBJ2-3 and V is TRBV7-9, with 8 bases fitting TRBD2. CDR3 nucleotides: TGTGCCAGCAGCTCGCCGGGACTAGTCACAGATACGCAGTATTTT. This translates into CASSSPGLVTDTQYF. The full variable domain, completed using reference TRBV7-9 and TRBJ2-3, is DTGVSQNPRHKITKRGQNVTFRCDPISEHNRLYWYRQTLGQGPEFLTYFQNEAQLEKSRLLSDRFSAERPKGSFSTLEIQRTEQGDSAMYLCASSSPGLVTDTQYFGPGTRLTVL.